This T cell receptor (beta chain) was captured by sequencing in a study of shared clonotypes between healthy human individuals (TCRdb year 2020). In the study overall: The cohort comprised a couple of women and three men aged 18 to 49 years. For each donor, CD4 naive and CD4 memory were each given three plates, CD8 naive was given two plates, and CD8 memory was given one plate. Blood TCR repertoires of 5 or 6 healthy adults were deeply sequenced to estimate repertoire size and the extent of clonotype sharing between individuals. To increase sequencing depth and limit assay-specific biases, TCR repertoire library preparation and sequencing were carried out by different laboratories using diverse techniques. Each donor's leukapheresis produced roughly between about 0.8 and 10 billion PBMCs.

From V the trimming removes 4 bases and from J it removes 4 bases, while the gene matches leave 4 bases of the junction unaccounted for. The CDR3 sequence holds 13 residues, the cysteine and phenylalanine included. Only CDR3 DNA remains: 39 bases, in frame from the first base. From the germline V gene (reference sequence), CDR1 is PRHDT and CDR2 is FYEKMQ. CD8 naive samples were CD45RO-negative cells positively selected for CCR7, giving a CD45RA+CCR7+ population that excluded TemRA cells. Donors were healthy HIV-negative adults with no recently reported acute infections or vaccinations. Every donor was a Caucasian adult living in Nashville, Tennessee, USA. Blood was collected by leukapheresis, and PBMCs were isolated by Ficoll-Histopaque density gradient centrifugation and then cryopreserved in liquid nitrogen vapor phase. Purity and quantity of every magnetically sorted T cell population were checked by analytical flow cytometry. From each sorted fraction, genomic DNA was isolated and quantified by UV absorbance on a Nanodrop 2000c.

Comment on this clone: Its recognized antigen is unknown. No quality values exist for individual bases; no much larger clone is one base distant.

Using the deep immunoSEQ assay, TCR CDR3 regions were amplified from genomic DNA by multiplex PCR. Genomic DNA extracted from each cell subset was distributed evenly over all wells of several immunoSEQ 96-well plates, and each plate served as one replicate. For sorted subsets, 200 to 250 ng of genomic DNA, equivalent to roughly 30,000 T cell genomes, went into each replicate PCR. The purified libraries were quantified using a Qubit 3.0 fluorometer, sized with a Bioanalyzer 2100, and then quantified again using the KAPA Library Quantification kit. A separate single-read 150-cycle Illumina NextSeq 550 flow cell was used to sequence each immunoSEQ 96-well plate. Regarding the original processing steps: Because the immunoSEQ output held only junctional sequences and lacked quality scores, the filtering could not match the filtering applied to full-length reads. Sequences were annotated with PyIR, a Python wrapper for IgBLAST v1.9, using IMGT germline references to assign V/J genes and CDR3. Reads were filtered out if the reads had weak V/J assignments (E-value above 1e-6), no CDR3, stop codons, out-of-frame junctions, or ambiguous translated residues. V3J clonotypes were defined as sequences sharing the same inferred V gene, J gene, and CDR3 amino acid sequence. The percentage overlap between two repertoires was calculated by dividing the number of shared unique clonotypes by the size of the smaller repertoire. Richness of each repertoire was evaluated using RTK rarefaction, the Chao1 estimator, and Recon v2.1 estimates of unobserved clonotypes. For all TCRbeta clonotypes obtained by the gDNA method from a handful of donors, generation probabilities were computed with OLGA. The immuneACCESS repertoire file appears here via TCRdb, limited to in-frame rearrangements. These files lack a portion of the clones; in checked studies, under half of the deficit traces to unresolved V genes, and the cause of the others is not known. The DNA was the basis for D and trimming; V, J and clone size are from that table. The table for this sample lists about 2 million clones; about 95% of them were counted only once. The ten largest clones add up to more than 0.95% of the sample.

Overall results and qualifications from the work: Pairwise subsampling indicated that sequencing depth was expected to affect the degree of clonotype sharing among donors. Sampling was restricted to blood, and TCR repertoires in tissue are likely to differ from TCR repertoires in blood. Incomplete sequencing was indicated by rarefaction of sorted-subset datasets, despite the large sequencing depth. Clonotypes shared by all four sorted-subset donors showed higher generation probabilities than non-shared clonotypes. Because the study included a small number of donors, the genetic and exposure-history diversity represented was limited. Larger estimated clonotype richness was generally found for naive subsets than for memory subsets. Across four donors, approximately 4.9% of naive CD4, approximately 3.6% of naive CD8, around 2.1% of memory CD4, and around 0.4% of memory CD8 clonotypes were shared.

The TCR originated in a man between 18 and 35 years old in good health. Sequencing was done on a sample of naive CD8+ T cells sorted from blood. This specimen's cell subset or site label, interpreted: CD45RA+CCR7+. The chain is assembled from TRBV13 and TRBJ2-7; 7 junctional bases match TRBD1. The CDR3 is CASSWTGVYEQYF. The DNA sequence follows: TGTGCCAGCAGCTGGACAGGAGTTTACGAGCAGTACTTC. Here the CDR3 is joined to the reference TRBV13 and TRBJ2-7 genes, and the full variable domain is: AAGVIQSPRHLIKEKRETATLKCYPIPRHDTVYWYQQGPGQDPQFLISFYEKMQSDKGSIPDRFSAQQFSDYHSELNMSSLELGDSALYFCASSWTGVYEQYFGPGTRLTVT.